These 10 T cell receptor beta chains originate from one sample sequenced in a study of blood T cells in healthy people across ages (dated by TCRdb to the mid-2010s). Library creation used 5' RACE. Sequenced using an Illumina HiSeq 2500. A second PCR of 7 to 11 cycles was run with a J-beta primer mix and a sample-barcoded 5' primer. The public reads were reanalyzed by TCRdb: fastp trimming at Q25, MiXCR alignment, in-frame beta chains only. Rows matching on CDR3 protein sequence are summarized as one entry with the most common DNA and genes. The sample profile shows hundreds of thousands of distinct CDR3 sequences; 25% to 30% of them were found once. The top ten clones comprise approximately 28% of the sample. What was sequenced was blood. These receptors were obtained from a woman aged 70 to 79 in good health.

This clonotype was picked up a small number of times. The V call is TRBV5-1, the J call TRBJ1-2, with TRBD1 identical over 8 bases. J lost 6 bases, V lost 0 bases, and 4 bases had no gene match. CDR3 length: 14 amino acids. The germline CDR1 and CDR2 sequences are SGHRS and YFSETQ. CDR3 DNA sequence: TGCGCCAGCAGCTTGGGGACAGGGACGGATGGCTACACCTTC. Its translation is CASSLGTGTDGYTF.

This clonotype was found a few times. The chain carries TRBV28 and TRBJ2-4; perhaps TRBD2 as D (5 bases). The CDR3 loop spans 14 amino acids. In germline, CDR1 is MDHEN, CDR2 SYDVKM. Deletions cut 8 bases from V and 0 bases from J, with 11 bases between. The chain's CDR3 is CASFGGLAKNIQYF. CDR3 in DNA: TGTGCCAGCTTTGGAGGTCTAGCCAAAAACATTCAGTACTTC.

This clonotype came up a few times. The chain couples TRBV28 to TRBJ2-7; maybe TRBD2 (6 bases). CDR1 is MDHEN and CDR2 is SYDVKM in the germline V gene. Trimming left V 9 bases short and J 0 bases short, with 24 bases between. This CDR3 region has 17 residues. The CDR3 loop is CASCPAPVTGLSYEQYF. The DNA of the CDR3 is TGTGCCAGTTGCCCAGCACCGGTAACGGGACTCTCCTACGAGCAGTACTTC.

The chain is built from TRBV2 and TRBJ1-5; possibly TRBD1 for D (6 bases). The CDR3 contains 13 residues. CDR1 is SNHLY and CDR2 is FYNNEI in the germline V gene. Between the trimmed V and J ends, which lost 11 bases and 4 bases, there was a span of 15 bases. The CDR3 coding sequence is TGTGCCGGCCACAGGGAGCTAAATCAGCCCCAGCATTTT. Translating it yields CAGHRELNQPQHF.

J is TRBJ1-2 and V is TRBV6-6; D perhaps matches TRBD1 (5 bases). Deletions cut 7 bases from V and 6 bases from J, with 15 bases between. There are 13 residues in the CDR3. Germline values: CDR1 MNHNY, CDR2 SVGAGI (reference sequence). The chain's CDR3 is CASTPRGRDGYTF. The CDR3 nucleotides are TGTGCCAGCACCCCGCGGGGCAGGGATGGCTACACCTTC.

The chain recombines TRBV24-1 with TRBJ2-3; D gene ambiguous. The germline gives CDR1 KGHDR, CDR2 SFDVKD. Between the trimmed V and J ends, which lost 4 bases and 1 base, there was a span of 14 bases. The CDR3 covers 16 residues. In DNA, the CDR3 is TGTGCCACCAGTGACCCTGGAGCCGGCGGCACAGATACGCAGTATTTT. It codes for CATSDPGAGGTDTQYF.

Notes on this clonotype: A junction boundary mismatches the germline segment, possibly from a read error. This chain links TRBV12-5 with TRBJ1-1; TRBD1 is a possible D gene (5 bases). The CDR3 runs to 13 residues. Germline CDR1 and CDR2: LGHNT and FRNRAP. The CDR3 protein is CTSGFGGDTEAFF. The CDR3, as DNA: TGTACTAGTGGTTTTGGGGGAGACACTGAAGCTTTCTTT.

The chain links TRBV4-3 to TRBJ2-5; TRBD1 is a possible D gene (6 bases). The CDR3 is 14 amino acids. With 5 bases removed from V and 2 bases from J, the gap between germline ends came to 12 bases. CDR1 is LGHNA, CDR2 YSLEER, per germline. CDR3 sequence (DNA): TGCGCCAGCAGCAAATCGACAGGACAAGAGACCCAGTACTTC. The encoded protein is CASSKSTGQETQYF.

V gene TRBV6-5 combines with J gene TRBJ1-6; TRBD1 agrees at 10 bases. Looked up from germline, CDR1 is MNHEY and CDR2 is SVGAGI. V shed 7 bases, J shed 6 bases, and the junction held 6 bases outside the gene matches. The CDR3 loop spans 15 amino acids. CDR3 DNA: TGTGCCAGCAAACTGACAGGGGGCCTTAATTCACCCCTCCACTTT. Protein sequence: CASKLTGGLNSPLHF.

J is TRBJ2-3 and V is TRBV10-3; D remains ambiguous. The V end lost 3 bases, the J end lost 3 bases, and 16 bases lay between the germline ends. CDR1 and CDR2 from the germline V gene are ENHRY and SYGVKD. CDR3 length: 16 residues. The CDR3 nucleotides are TGTGCCATCAGTGATACCGACGGTGGTTGGACAGATACGCAGTATTTT. As protein: CAISDTDGGWTDTQYF.